Listed here are 27 T cell receptor beta chains from one sample, sequenced in a study of cytomegalovirus exposure and HLA in healthy donors. PCR amplification relied on 60 Vbeta primers (plus 13 Jbeta primers). The assay was immunoSEQ multiplex PCR, and TCRdb's table has in-frame clones only and misses some. The sample lists 160,000 or so clones; 70% to 85% were seen once. The sequenced material came from PBMCs. These receptors were collected from a man aged 35 to 55 in good health and CMV-seronegative.

This clone was detected only once. This chain joins TRBV7-2 and TRBJ2-5; 8 bases match TRBD2. This CDR3 is built from 15 residues. The V and J ends lost 3 bases and 2 bases, in that order; junction bases with no gene match: 5. Per germline, CDR1 SGHTA and CDR2 FQGNSA. CDR3 protein: CASSLVTGGQETQYF. In DNA, the CDR3 is TGTGCCAGCAGCTTGGTTACGGGAGGGCAAGAGACCCAGTACTTC.

The chain carries TRBV30 and TRBJ2-5; TRBD2 aligns across 9 bases. Germline lookup yields CDR1 GTSNPN and CDR2 SVGIG (reference sequence). The CDR3 runs to 16 residues. After removal of 6 bases from V and 5 bases from J, the junction contained 16 bases not matched to a gene. CDR3 bases: TGTGCCTGCCTGGATGTAAGCGGGGGGCGCTGGGAGACCCAGTACTTC. Translation: CACLDVSGGRWETQYF.

The genes are TRBV9 and TRBJ1-2; 7 bases are a match to TRBD1. J lost 6 bases, V lost 4 bases, and 6 bases had no gene match. Germline V gene data show CDR1 as SGDLS and CDR2 as YYNGEE. This CDR3 is 13 amino acids long. CDR3 in amino acids: CASSPGQNHGYTF. The CDR3 nucleotides are TGTGCCAGCAGCCCGGGACAGAACCATGGCTACACCTTC.

V and J are TRBV30 and TRBJ1-5, with D possibly matching TRBD1 (6 bases). V shed 1 base and J shed 6 bases, with 13 bases lying between them. CDR1 GTSNPN and CDR2 SVGIG come from the germline V gene (reference sequence). The CDR3 extends over 14 amino acids. The CDR3 nucleotides read TGTGCCTGGAGTGACAAAGGGGGATCTCAGCCCCAGCATTTT. Translating it yields CAWSDKGGSQPQHF.

The CDR3 region has the DNA TGTGCCAGCCGTGGACAGGGAAAAGAGACCCAGTACTTC. It codes for CASRGQGKETQYF. V usage is TRBV18 and J usage is TRBJ2-5; TRBD1 matches at 8 bases. Germline lookup yields CDR1 KGHSH and CDR2 LQKENI. The V and J ends lost 8 bases and 3 bases, in that order; junction bases with no gene match: 5. This CDR3 spans 13 amino acids.

This clone came up once. The chain is built from TRBV19 and TRBJ2-1; no clear D. The length of the CDR3 is 15 residues. Germline CDR1 reads LNHDA; CDR2 reads SQIVND (reference sequence). Trimming stripped 3 bases from V and 9 bases from J, with 18 bases between. The CDR3 here is CASSILAAPPGEQFF. The CDR3 nucleotides read TGTGCCAGTAGTATCTTGGCCGCTCCCCCGGGTGAGCAGTTCTTC.

This chain links TRBV7-8 with TRBJ2-3, with 8 bases lining up with TRBD2. CDR1 and CDR2 from the germline V gene are SGHVS and FQNEAQ. Losses at the gene ends were 4 bases for V and 2 bases for J; bases not matched to a gene: 8. This CDR3 has 16 amino acids. The CDR3 DNA is TGTGCCAGCAGCTCCGGGGGACTAGGGGCCACAGATACGCAGTATTTT. Its translation: CASSSGGLGATDTQYF.

This clone turned up a few times. The chain recombines TRBV19 with TRBJ1-4; 12 nucleotides align to TRBD1. CDR1 is LNHDA, CDR2 SQIVND, per germline (reference sequence). This CDR3 is built from 19 residues. The V segment lost 5 bases and the J segment 2 bases; nucleotides outside the gene matches: 12. The CDR3 loop is CASSLRPGQGAWTNEKLFF. The DNA of the CDR3 is TGTGCCAGTAGTCTACGCCCGGGACAGGGGGCTTGGACTAATGAAAAACTGTTTTTT.

CDR3 in amino acids: CASSPGLPHPDTQYF. The DNA of the CDR3 is TGCGCCAGCAGCCCGGGACTACCCCACCCAGATACGCAGTATTTT. This chain connects TRBV5-1 to TRBJ2-3; 7 bases are shared with TRBD2. The CDR3 loop spans 15 amino acids. Germline CDR1 is SGHRS and CDR2 is YFSETQ. The V and J ends lost 4 bases and 4 bases, in that order; junction bases with no gene match: 9.

This sequence joins TRBV2 and TRBJ2-7; TRBD1 matches 8 bases. The CDR3 extends over 13 amino acids. Germline trimming cut 6 bases from V and 0 bases from J; bases unmatched to any gene: 1. Germline V CDR1 and CDR2: SNHLY, FYNNEI. The CDR3 reads CASSRGRSYEQYF. The DNA for the CDR3 is TGTGCCAGCAGCAGGGGGCGCTCCTACGAGCAGTACTTC.

This clone was detected a few times. The chain carries TRBV5-1 and TRBJ1-1; TRBD1 agrees at 7 bases. Germline CDR1 and CDR2: SGHRS and YFSETQ. J gave up 0 bases and V 3 bases, and 5 bases lay outside the gene matches. The CDR3 runs 15 residues. CDR3 sequence (DNA): TGCGCCAGCAGCTCCGGACAGGACATGAACACTGAAGCTTTCTTT. It codes for CASSSGQDMNTEAFF.

J is TRBJ2-3 and V is TRBV12-2; the table's D call, TRBD2, has no DNA check behind it. TRBV12-2 is listed as a pseudogene. The CDR3 covers 24 residues. CDR3 DNA: TGTGCAAGTCGCGCCCTTAGATTAGCGGGAGGCCACCATGAACAAAAACCTAGCACAGATACGCAGTATTTT. Translating it yields CASRALRLAGGHHEQKPSTDTQYF.

The chain employs TRBV18 and TRBJ2-7, with D perhaps TRBD2 (5 bases). Germline V gives CDR1 KGHSH, CDR2 LQKENI. The CDR3 has 12 amino acids. The V gene lost 6 bases and the J gene lost 6 bases, with 12 bases spanning the gap. In nucleotides, the CDR3 is TGTGCCAGCTCCCTTAGCGTTGGCGAGCAGTACTTC. It specifies CASSLSVGEQYF.

The chain uses TRBV5-4 and TRBJ2-2; 8 positions match TRBD1. V trimming: 4 bases; J trimming: 7 bases; junction bases outside the gene matches: 9. Germline V gene data show CDR1 as SGHNT and CDR2 as YYREEE (reference sequence). This CDR3 contains 15 residues. The CDR3 sequence is CASSQVRGLSGELFF. The CDR3 bases are TGTGCCAGCAGCCAGGTCAGGGGGCTTAGCGGGGAGCTGTTTTTT.

This clone was seen a few times. This chain connects TRBV7-9 to TRBJ2-1; TRBD1 matches 8 bases. The germline CDR1 and CDR2 sequences are SEHNR and FQNEAQ (reference sequence). The V and J ends lost 1 base and 1 base, in that order; junction bases with no gene match: 9. This CDR3 is 18 amino acids long. CDR3 coding DNA: TGTGCCAGCAGCTTAGGGAGGGCAGGACAGGGTTCCTACAATGAGCAGTTCTTC. Residues: CASSLGRAGQGSYNEQFF.

The V and J genes are TRBV11-3 and TRBJ2-7; D may be TRBD1 (5 bases). Germline loops: CDR1 SGHNT, CDR2 YENEEA. CDR3 size: 15 residues. The V and J ends lost 5 bases and 2 bases respectively, with 16 bases between them. CDR3 sequence: CASSILAGPAYEQYF. In DNA form, the CDR3 reads TGTGCCAGCAGCATCTTAGCAGGGCCGGCCTACGAGCAGTACTTC.

V usage is TRBV7-9 and J usage is TRBJ2-5; TRBD1 aligns across 10 bases. In germline, CDR1 is SEHNR, CDR2 FQNEAQ (reference sequence). V shed 2 bases, J shed 4 bases, and the junction held 4 bases outside the gene matches. The CDR3 is 15 amino acids. DNA of the CDR3: TGTGCCAGCAGCTTAAGGACAGGGGGGACAGAGACCCAGTACTTC. It yields the protein CASSLRTGGTETQYF. The full variable domain, in which reference TRBV7-9 and TRBJ2-5 provide the parts outside the CDR3, is DTGVSQNPRHKITKRGQNVTFRCDPISEHNRLYWYRQTLGQGPEFLTYFQNEAQLEKSRLLSDRFSAERPKGSFSTLEIQRTEQGDSAMYLCASSLRTGGTETQYFGPGTRLLVL.

V usage is TRBV28 and J usage is TRBJ2-2, with 11 bases that match TRBD1. The CDR3 loop spans 15 amino acids. The V gene's germline CDR1 is MDHEN and CDR2 SYDVKM. J lost 2 bases, V lost 5 bases, and 1 base had no gene match. CDR3 bases: TGTGCCAGCAGTGGACAGGGGGCAAACACCGGGGAGCTGTTTTTT. This codes for CASSGQGANTGELFF.

The CDR3 sequence is CASSSSAGRSNQPQHF. DNA for the CDR3: TGTGCCAGCAGCTCCTCGGCAGGGAGGAGCAATCAGCCCCAGCATTTT. The gene calls are TRBV2 and TRBJ1-5; D may be TRBD1 (5 bases). Trimming took off 6 bases at V and 1 base at J, with 16 bases between the two ends. Germline V lookup: CDR1 SNHLY, CDR2 FYNNEI. The length of the CDR3 is 16 residues.

This clone was seen only once. The CDR3 DNA reads TGTGCCAGCAGCTTAATCGTTCGGGAGACCCAGTACTTC. Translation: CASSLIVRETQYF. The V and J genes are TRBV5-5 and TRBJ2-5, with D hard to call. Germline-derived CDR1 and CDR2 are SGHKS and YYEKEE (reference sequence). The CDR3 has 13 residues. The V gene lost 2 bases and the J gene lost 5 bases, with 10 bases spanning the gap. Filled out from reference TRBV5-5 and TRBJ2-5, the complete variable domain reads DAGVTQSPTHLIKTRGQQVTLRCSPISGHKSVSWYQQVLGQGPQFIFQYYEKEERGRGNFPDRFSARQFPNYSSELNVNALLLGDSALYLCASSLIVRETQYFGPGTRLLVL.

V gene TRBV5-4 combines with J gene TRBJ2-7; 9 positions match TRBD1. This CDR3 is 15 amino acids long. Losses at the gene ends were 4 bases for V and 3 bases for J; bases not matched to a gene: 8. CDR1 and CDR2 (germline): SGHNT, YYREEE (reference sequence). CDR3: CASSLPGQGYYEQYF. The DNA for the CDR3 is TGTGCCAGCAGCCTGCCGGGACAGGGCTACTACGAGCAGTACTTC.

The table lists this clone with a count of one. V usage is TRBV27 and J usage is TRBJ1-1; tentative D call: TRBD1 (5 bases). The CDR3 is 14 residues long. From germline, CDR1 is MNHEY and CDR2 SMNVEV (reference sequence). V gave up 2 bases and J gave up 2 bases, with 9 bases separating them. The CDR3: CASSLLQGNTEAFF. The CDR3, as DNA: TGTGCCAGCAGTTTACTTCAGGGTAACACTGAAGCTTTCTTT.

The chain links TRBV4-1 to TRBJ2-7; TRBD2 is a possible D gene (6 bases). The V end lost 1 base, the J end lost 0 bases, and 10 bases lay between the germline ends. This CDR3 has 15 residues. Germline lookup yields CDR1 MGHRA and CDR2 YSYEKL. This CDR3 reads CASSQVAANSYEQYF. In DNA form, the CDR3 reads TGCGCCAGCAGCCAAGTAGCGGCGAACTCCTACGAGCAGTACTTC.

With regard to this clone: An end of the junction differs from the germline gene, which may be a read error. The V gene is TRBV6-5, the J gene TRBJ1-2; 12 bases match TRBD1. The CDR3 covers 15 residues. The germline CDR1 and CDR2 sequences are MNHEY and SVGAGI. CDR3 sequence: CASSYSGTGGEGYAF. In nucleotides, the CDR3 is TGTGCCAGCAGTTATTCCGGGACAGGGGGCGAGGGATATGCCTTC.

The chain uses TRBV5-1 and TRBJ2-1; D is undetermined. The germline V and J ends were trimmed by 0 bases and 8 bases, with 9 bases remaining between them. The CDR3 runs to 13 residues. The germline V gene has CDR1 SGHRS and CDR2 YFSETQ. CDR3 coding DNA: TGCGCCAGCAGCTTGGTTATGGGCCATGAGCAGTTCTTC. Protein: CASSLVMGHEQFF.

The chain uses TRBV15 and TRBJ2-7; 7 nucleotides align to TRBD2. The CDR3 has 18 amino acids. The V gene end was trimmed by 0 bases and the J gene end by 3 bases; junction bases not matched to a gene: 14. In germline, CDR1 is LNHNV, CDR2 YYDKDF (reference sequence). The CDR3 region is CATSRDREELSGGYEQYF. The CDR3 DNA sequence: TGTGCCACCAGCAGAGATCGGGAGGAGCTTTCTGGGGGCTACGAGCAGTACTTC.

This clone was recorded once. This chain connects TRBV6-5 to TRBJ2-3; 7 bases fit TRBD2. CDR3 length: 14 amino acids. The V segment lost 0 bases and the J segment 7 bases; nucleotides outside the gene matches: 4. The germline V gene has CDR1 MNHEY and CDR2 SVGAGI. CDR3 loop: CASSYSGGSNTQYF. The CDR3 DNA sequence: TGTGCCAGCAGTTACTCTGGCGGGAGTAATACGCAGTATTTT.